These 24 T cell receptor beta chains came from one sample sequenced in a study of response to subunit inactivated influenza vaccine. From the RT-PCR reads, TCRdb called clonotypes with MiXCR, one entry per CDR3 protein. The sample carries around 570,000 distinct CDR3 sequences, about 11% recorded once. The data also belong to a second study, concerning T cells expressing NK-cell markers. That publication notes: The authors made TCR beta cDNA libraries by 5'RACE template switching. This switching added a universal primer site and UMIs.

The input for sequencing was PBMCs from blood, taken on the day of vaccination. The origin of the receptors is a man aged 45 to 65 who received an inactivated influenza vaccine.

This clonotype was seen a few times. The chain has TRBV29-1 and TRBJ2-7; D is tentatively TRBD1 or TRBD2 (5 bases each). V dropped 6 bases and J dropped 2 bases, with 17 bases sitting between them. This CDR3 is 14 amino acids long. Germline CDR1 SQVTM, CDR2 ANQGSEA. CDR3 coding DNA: TGCAGCGTCTCACCCGGGACGGTCACCTACGAGCAGTACTTC. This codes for CSVSPGTVTYEQYF.

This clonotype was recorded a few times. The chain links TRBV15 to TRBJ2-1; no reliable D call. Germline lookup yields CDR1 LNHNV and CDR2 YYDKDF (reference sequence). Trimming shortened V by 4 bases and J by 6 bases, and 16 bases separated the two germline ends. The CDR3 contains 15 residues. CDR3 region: CATSIRTMPGNEQFF. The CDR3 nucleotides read TGTGCCACCAGCATTAGAACGATGCCAGGCAATGAGCAGTTCTTC.

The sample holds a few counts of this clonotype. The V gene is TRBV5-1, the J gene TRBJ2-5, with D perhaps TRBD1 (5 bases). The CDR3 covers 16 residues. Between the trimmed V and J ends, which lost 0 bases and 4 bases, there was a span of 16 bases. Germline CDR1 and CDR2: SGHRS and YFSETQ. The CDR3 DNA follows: TGCGCCAGCAGCTTGGTTGCAGGGCTAGTTTTAGAGACCCAGTACTTC. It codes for CASSLVAGLVLETQYF. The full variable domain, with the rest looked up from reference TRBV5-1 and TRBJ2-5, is KAGVTQTPRYLIKTRGQQVTLSCSPISGHRSVSWYQQTPGQGLQFLFEYFSETQRNKGNFPGRFSGRQFSNSRSEMNVSTLELGDSALYLCASSLVAGLVLETQYFGPGTRLLVL.

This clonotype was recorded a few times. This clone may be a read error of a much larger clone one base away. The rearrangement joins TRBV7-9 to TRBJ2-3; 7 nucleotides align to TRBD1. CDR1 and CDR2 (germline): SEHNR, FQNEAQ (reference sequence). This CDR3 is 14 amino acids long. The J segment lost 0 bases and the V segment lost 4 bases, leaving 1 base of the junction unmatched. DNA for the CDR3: TGTGCCAGCAGCTGGGGACAGAGCACAGATACGCAGTATTTT. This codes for CASSWGQSTDTQYF.

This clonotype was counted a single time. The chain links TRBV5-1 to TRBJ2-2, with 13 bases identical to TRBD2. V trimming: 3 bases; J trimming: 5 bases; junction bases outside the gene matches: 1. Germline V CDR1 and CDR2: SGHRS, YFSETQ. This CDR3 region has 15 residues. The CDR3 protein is CASSWTSGGTGELFF. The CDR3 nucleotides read TGCGCCAGCAGCTGGACTAGCGGGGGAACCGGGGAGCTGTTTTTT.

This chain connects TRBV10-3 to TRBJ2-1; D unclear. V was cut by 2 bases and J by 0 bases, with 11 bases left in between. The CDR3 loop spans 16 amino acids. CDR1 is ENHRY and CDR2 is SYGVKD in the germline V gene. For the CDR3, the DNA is TGTGCCATCAGTGAGACAGCCGTTATCTCCTACAATGAGCAGTTCTTC. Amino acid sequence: CAISETAVISYNEQFF.

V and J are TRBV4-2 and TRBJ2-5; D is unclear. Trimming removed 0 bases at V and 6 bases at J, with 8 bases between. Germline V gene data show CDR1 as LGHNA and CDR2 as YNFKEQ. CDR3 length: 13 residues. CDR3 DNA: TGTGCCAGCAGCCAAGAGTGGGGAAAGACCCAGTACTTC. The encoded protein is CASSQEWGKTQYF.

CDR3 sequence (DNA): TGTGCCAGCCGAGAAGGGGGAGGGAGAGTGGATACGCAGTATTTT. This encodes CASREGGGRVDTQYF. V is TRBV6-1 and J is TRBJ2-3; maybe TRBD2 (7 bases). V was trimmed by 8 bases and J by 6 bases, leaving 21 bases between them. This CDR3 has 15 amino acids. CDR1 is MNHNS and CDR2 is SASEGT in the germline V gene.

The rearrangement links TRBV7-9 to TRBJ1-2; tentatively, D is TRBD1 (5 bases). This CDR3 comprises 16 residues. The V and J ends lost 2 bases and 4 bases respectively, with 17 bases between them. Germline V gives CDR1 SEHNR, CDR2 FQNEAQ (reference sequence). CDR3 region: CASSLRMTAQGYGYTF. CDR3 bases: TGTGCCAGCAGCTTACGTATGACAGCACAAGGCTATGGCTACACCTTC.

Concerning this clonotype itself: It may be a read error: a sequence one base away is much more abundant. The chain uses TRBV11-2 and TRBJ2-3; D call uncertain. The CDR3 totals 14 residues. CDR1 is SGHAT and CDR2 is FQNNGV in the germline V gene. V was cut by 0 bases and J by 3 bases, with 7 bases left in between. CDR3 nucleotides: TGTGCCAGCAGCTTAGATCTAGGGACAGATACGCAGTATTTT. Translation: CASSLDLGTDTQYF. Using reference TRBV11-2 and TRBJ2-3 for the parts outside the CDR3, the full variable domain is EAGVAQSPRYKIIEKRQSVAFWCNPISGHATLYWYQQILGQGPKLLIQFQNNGVVDDSQLPKDRFSAERLKGVDSTLKIQPAKLEDSAVYLCASSLDLGTDTQYFGPGTRLTVL.

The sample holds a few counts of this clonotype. The CDR3 loop reads CASSREGGYNTIYF. CDR3 in DNA: TGTGCCAGCAGCCGAGAGGGGGGGTACAACACCATATATTTT. The chain carries TRBV4-2 and TRBJ1-3; D is possibly TRBD1 (6 bases). Trimming shortened V by 4 bases and J by 7 bases, and 14 bases separated the two germline ends. The CDR3 extends over 14 amino acids. Germline lookup yields CDR1 LGHNA and CDR2 YNFKEQ.

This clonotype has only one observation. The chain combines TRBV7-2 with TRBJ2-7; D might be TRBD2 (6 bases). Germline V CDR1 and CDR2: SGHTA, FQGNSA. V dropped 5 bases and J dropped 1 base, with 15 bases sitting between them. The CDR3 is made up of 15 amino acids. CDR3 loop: CASSASGGRSYEQYF. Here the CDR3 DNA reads TGTGCCAGCAGCGCATCTGGGGGGAGGTCCTACGAGCAGTACTTC.

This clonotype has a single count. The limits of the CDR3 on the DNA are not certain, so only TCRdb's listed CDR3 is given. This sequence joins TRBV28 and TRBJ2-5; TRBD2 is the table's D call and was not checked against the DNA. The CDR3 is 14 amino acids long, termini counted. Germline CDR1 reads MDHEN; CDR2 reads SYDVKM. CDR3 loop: CASSSSVALGTRYF.

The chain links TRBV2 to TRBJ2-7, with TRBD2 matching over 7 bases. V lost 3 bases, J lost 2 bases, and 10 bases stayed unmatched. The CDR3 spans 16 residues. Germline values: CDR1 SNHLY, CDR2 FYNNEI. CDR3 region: CASSDSGLDDPYEQYF. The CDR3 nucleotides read TGTGCCAGCAGTGACTCCGGACTAGACGACCCCTACGAGCAGTACTTC.

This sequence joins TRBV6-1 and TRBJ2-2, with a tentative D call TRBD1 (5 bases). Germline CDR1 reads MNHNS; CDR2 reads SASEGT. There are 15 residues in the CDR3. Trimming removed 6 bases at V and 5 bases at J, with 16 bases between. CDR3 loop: CASRITDKDTGELFF. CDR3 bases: TGTGCCAGCAGAATCACGGACAAGGATACCGGGGAGCTGTTTTTT.

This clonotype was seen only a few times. The CDR3 nucleotides read TGTGCCAGCAGCCCCCGCCCCACAGGGGGCGGATACAATGAGCAGTTCTTC. Translated: CASSPRPTGGGYNEQFF. This sequence joins TRBV7-2 and TRBJ2-1; 9 nucleotides line up with TRBD1. In germline, CDR1 is SGHTA, CDR2 FQGNSA. The junction had 12 bases not matched to a gene; V was cut back by 5 bases and J by 4 bases. This CDR3 comprises 17 residues.

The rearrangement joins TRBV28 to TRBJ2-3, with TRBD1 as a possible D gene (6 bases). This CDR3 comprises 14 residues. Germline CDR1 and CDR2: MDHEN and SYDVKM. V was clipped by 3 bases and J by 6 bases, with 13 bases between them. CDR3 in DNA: TGTGCCAGCAGTTTTCTCGGACAGTTCGATACGCAGTATTTT. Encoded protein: CASSFLGQFDTQYF.

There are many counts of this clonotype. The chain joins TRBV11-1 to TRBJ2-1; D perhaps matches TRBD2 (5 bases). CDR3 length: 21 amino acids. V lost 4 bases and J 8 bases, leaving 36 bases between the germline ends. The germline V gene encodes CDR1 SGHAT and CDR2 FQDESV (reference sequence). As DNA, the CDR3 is TGTGCCAGCAGCTCTTTTCTTTTTCTGGCCGACAAGGGTGGCTTGGGAGATGAGCAGTTCTTC. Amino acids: CASSSFLFLADKGGLGDEQFF.

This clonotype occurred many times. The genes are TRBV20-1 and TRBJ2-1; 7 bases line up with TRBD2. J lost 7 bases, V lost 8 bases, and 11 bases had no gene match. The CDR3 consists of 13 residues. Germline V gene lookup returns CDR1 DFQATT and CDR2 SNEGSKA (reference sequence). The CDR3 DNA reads TGCAGTTTAGACGGACTAGTGGGTAATGAGCAGTTCTTC. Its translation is CSLDGLVGNEQFF.

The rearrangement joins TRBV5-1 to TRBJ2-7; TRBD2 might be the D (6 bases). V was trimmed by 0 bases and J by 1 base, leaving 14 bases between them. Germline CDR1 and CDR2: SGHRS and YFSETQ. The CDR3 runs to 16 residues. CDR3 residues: CASSLVEGLSSYEQYF. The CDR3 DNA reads TGCGCCAGCAGCTTGGTGGAGGGTTTAAGTTCCTACGAGCAGTACTTC.

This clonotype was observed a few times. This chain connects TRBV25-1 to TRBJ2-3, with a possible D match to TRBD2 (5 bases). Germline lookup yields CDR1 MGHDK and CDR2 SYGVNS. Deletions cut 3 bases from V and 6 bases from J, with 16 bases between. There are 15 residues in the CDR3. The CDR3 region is CASSDSSQRRDTQYF. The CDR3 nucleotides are TGTGCCAGCAGTGATTCCAGTCAGAGGAGGGATACGCAGTATTTT.

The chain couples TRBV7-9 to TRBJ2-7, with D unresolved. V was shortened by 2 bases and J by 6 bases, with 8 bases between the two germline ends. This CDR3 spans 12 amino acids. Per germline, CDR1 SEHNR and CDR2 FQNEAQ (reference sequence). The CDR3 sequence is CASSLNGVEQYF. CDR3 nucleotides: TGTGCCAGCAGCTTAAATGGGGTCGAGCAGTACTTC.

CDR3 bases: TGTGCCAGCATCGGGGGGGGGAACATTCAGTACTTC. Translation gives CASIGGGNIQYF. V is TRBV6-2 or TRBV6-3 and J is TRBJ2-4; 8 bases are a match to TRBD2. With 7 bases clipped from V and 7 bases from J, the junction kept 3 bases outside the gene matches. The length of the CDR3 is 12 residues. CDR1 MNHEY and CDR2 SVGEGT come from the germline V gene.

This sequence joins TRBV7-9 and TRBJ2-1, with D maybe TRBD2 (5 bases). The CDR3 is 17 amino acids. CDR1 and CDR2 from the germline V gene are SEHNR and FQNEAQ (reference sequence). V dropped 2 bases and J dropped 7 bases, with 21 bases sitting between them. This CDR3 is CASSLFGAAKLGNEQFF. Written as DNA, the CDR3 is TGTGCCAGCAGCTTATTCGGAGCGGCCAAATTGGGGAATGAGCAGTTCTTC.